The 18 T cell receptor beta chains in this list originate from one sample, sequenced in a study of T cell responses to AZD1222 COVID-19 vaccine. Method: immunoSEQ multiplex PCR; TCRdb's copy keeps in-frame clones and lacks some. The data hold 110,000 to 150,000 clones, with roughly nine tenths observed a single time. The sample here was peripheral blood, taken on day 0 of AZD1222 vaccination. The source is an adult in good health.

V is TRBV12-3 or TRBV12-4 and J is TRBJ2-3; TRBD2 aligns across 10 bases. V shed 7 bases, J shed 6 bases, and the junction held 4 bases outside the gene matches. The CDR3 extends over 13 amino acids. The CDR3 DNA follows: TGTGCCAGCACAGCGGGGGGGCCGGATACGCAGTATTTT. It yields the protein CASTAGGPDTQYF.

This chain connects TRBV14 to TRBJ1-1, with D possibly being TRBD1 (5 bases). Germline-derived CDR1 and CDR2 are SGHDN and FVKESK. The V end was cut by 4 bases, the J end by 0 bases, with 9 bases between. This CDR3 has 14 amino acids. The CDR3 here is CASSLLTVNTEAFF. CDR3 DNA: TGTGCCAGCAGCCTATTGACAGTGAACACTGAAGCTTTCTTT.

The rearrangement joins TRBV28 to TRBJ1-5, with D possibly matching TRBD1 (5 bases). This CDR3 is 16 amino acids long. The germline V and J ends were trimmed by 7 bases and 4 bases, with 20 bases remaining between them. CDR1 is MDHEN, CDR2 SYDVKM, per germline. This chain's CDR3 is CASITRFGRDNQPQHF. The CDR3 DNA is TGTGCCAGCATCACAAGGTTCGGCAGGGATAATCAGCCCCAGCATTTT.

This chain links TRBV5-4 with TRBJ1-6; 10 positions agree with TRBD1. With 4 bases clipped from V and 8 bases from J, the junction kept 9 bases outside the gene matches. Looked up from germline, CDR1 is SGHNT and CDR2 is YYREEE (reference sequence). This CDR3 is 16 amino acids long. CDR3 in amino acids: CASSRDIGQGDSPLHF. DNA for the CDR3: TGTGCCAGCAGCCGTGATATTGGACAGGGGGATTCACCCCTCCACTTT.

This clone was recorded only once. The CDR3 protein is CASSLQGAATDTQYF. CDR3 in DNA: TGTGCCAGCAGCCTTCAGGGGGCCGCTACAGATACGCAGTATTTT. This chain connects TRBV7-9 to TRBJ2-3; 8 bases map to TRBD1. Germline V gene sequence: CDR1 SEHNR, CDR2 FQNEAQ (reference sequence). CDR3 length: 15 amino acids. Trimming cost V 5 bases and J 3 bases; bases outside gene matches: 7.

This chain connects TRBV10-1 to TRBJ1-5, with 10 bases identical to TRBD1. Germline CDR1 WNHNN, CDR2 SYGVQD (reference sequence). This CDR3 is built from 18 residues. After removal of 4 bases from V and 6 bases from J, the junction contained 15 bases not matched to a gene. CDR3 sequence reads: CASSVYGGPGDRGQPQHF. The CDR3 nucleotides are TGCGCCAGCAGTGTTTACGGAGGGCCTGGGGACAGGGGTCAGCCCCAGCATTTT.

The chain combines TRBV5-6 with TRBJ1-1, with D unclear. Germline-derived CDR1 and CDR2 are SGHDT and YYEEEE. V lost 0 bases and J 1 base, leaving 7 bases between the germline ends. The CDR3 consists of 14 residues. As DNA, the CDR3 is TGTGCCAGCAGCTTGGGCGGTGGGAACACTGAAGCTTTCTTT. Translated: CASSLGGGNTEAFF.

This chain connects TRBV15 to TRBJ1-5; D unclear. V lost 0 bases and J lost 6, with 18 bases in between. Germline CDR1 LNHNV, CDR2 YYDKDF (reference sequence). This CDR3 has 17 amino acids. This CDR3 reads CATSRDKSGSGFQPQHF. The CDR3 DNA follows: TGTGCCACCAGCAGAGATAAGTCCGGGTCCGGTTTTCAGCCCCAGCATTTT.

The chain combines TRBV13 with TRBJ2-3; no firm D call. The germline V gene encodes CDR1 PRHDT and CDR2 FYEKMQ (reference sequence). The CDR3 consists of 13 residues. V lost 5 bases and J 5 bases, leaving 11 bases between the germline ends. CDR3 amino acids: CASSGPEEDTQYF. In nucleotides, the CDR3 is TGTGCCAGCAGCGGACCCGAGGAAGATACGCAGTATTTT.

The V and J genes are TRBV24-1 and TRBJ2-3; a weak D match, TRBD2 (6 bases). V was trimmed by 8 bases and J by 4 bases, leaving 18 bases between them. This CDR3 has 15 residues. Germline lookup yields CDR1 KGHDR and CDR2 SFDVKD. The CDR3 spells CATTPGGKGADTQYF. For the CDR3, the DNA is TGTGCCACCACTCCTGGGGGGAAAGGAGCAGATACGCAGTATTTT.

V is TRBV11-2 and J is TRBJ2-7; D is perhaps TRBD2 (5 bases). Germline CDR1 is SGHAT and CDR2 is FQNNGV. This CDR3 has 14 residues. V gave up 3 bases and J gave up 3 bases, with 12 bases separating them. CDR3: CASSLGSISYEQYF. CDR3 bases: TGTGCCAGCAGCTTGGGGAGTATCAGCTACGAGCAGTACTTC. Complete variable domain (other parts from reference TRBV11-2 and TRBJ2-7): EAGVAQSPRYKIIEKRQSVAFWCNPISGHATLYWYQQILGQGPKLLIQFQNNGVVDDSQLPKDRFSAERLKGVDSTLKIQPAKLEDSAVYLCASSLGSISYEQYFGPGTRLTVT.

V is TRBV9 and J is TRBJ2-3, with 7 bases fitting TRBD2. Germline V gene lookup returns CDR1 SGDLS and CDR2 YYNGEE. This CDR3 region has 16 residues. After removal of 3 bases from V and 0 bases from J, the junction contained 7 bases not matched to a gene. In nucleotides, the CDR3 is TGTGCCAGCAGCGCCCCGACTAGCCGAAGCACAGATACGCAGTATTTT. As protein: CASSAPTSRSTDTQYF.

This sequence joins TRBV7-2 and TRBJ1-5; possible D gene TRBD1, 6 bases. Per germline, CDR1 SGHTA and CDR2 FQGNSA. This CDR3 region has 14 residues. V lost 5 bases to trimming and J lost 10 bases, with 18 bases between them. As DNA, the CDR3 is TGTGCCAGCAGCCCTAAGGGGGGGCAATACCCCCAGCATTTT. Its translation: CASSPKGGQYPQHF.

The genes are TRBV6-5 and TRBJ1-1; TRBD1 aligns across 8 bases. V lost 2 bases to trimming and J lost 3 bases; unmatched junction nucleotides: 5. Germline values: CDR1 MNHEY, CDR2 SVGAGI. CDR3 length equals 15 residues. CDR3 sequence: CASSYRRGQDTEAFF. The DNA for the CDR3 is TGTGCCAGCAGTTACCGCAGGGGGCAGGACACTGAAGCTTTCTTT.

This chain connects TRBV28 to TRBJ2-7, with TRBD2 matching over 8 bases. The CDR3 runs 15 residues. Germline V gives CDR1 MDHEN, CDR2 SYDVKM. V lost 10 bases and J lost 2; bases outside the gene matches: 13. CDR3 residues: CATWGGSGTPYEQYF. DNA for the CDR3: TGTGCCACCTGGGGGGGTAGCGGGACTCCCTACGAGCAGTACTTC.

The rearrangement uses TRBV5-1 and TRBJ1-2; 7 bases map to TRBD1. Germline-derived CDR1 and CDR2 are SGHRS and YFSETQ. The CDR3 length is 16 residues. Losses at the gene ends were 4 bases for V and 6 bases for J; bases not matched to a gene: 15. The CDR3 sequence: CASSHVLKQGPHGYTF. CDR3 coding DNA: TGCGCCAGCAGCCACGTCCTTAAACAGGGGCCTCATGGCTACACCTTC. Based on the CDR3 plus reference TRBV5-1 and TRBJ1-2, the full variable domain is KAGVTQTPRYLIKTRGQQVTLSCSPISGHRSVSWYQQTPGQGLQFLFEYFSETQRNKGNFPGRFSGRQFSNSRSEMNVSTLELGDSALYLCASSHVLKQGPHGYTFGSGTRLTVV.

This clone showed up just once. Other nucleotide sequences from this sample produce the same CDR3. The CDR3, as DNA: TGTGCCAGCTCACCACTCGGCTTGGCCTACGAGCAGTACTTC. Translated, it gives CASSPLGLAYEQYF. The V call is TRBV18, the J call TRBJ2-7; no firm D call. This CDR3 region has 14 residues. Deletions cut 1 base from V and 2 bases from J, with 9 bases between. From germline, CDR1 is KGHSH and CDR2 LQKENI.

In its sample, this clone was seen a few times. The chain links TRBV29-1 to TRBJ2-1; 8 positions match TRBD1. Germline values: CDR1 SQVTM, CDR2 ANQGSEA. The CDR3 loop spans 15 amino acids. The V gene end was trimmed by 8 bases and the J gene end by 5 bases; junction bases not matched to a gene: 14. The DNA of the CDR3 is TGCAGCTTCACTTCAGGGGGCGCGGTTAACAATGAGCAGTTCTTC. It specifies CSFTSGGAVNNEQFF.